The 19 T cell receptor beta chains below all came from one sample that was sequenced in a study of T cells in tumors after PD-1 blockade. Sequencing was performed with immunoSEQ multiplex PCR; in TCRdb, only in-frame clones are kept and a portion is missing. The profile covers about 59,000 clones, with roughly 77% appearing a single time and about an eighth taken by the ten largest. Source: PBMCs, taken before anti-PD-1 treatment. The origin of the receptors is a human donor with basal cell carcinoma.

The V call is TRBV7-2, the J call TRBJ1-6; 7 nucleotides agree with TRBD1. The germline gives CDR1 SGHTA, CDR2 FQGNSA. CDR3 length: 16 residues. Trimming took 4 bases from V and 10 from J; bases not matched to a gene: 13. The CDR3 DNA sequence: TGTGCCAGCAGCTGGGGGGGGGACAGAGTAACGTCACCCCTCCACTTT. This gives the protein CASSWGGDRVTSPLHF.

The chain has TRBV5-6 and TRBJ1-6; D call uncertain. The CDR3 consists of 15 residues. Germline V gene sequence: CDR1 SGHDT, CDR2 YYEEEE. Between the trimmed V and J ends, which lost 6 bases and 5 bases, there was a span of 15 bases. CDR3 protein: CASTAWSRNNSPLHF. The CDR3, as DNA: TGTGCCAGCACCGCTTGGTCCAGAAATAATTCACCCCTCCACTTT. Full variable domain (rest looked up from reference TRBV5-6 and TRBJ1-6): DAGVTQSPTHLIKTRGQQVTLRCSPKSGHDTVSWYQQALGQGPQFIFQYYEEEERQRGNFPDRFSGHQFPNYSSELNVNALLLGDSALYLCASTAWSRNNSPLHFGNGTRLTVT.

The rearrangement joins TRBV9 to TRBJ2-5; 13 nucleotides line up with TRBD2. Unmatched junction bases numbered 7, after V lost 1 base and J lost 4 bases. The germline V gene encodes CDR1 SGDLS and CDR2 YYNGEE. CDR3 length: 17 residues. Written as DNA, the CDR3 is TGTGCCAGCAGCGTAACTAGCGGGGGGGCCCAGAGAGAGACCCAGTACTTC. This encodes CASSVTSGGAQRETQYF.

The rearrangement joins TRBV6-1 to TRBJ2-3; weak D call: TRBD2 (5 bases). The CDR3 covers 19 residues. Germline loops: CDR1 MNHNS, CDR2 SASEGT. Trimming took 3 bases from V and 5 from J, leaving 27 bases between them. The CDR3 protein is CASSENIGERRPWIDTQYF. CDR3 bases: TGTGCCAGCAGTGAGAACATTGGGGAGCGGAGACCCTGGATAGATACGCAGTATTTT.

This chain uses TRBV5-6 with TRBJ1-4; TRBD1 is a possible D gene (5 bases). Trimming removed 0 bases from V and 4 bases from J, with 10 bases in between. The CDR3 is 15 residues long. Looked up from germline, CDR1 is SGHDT and CDR2 is YYEEEE. In DNA, the CDR3 is TGTGCCAGCAGCTTGGGGTGGGGACTTAATGAAAAACTGTTTTTT. Its protein is CASSLGWGLNEKLFF.

This clone was recorded a few times. This rearrangement joins TRBV11-1 to TRBJ2-2, with a weak D call TRBD1 (6 bases). V was pared by 5 bases and J by 3 bases, with 16 bases between. The CDR3 consists of 16 residues. Germline loops: CDR1 SGHAT, CDR2 FQDESV (reference sequence). The chain's CDR3 is CASSPVGRQDTGELFF. CDR3 nucleotide sequence: TGTGCCAGCAGCCCAGTTGGGCGACAGGACACCGGGGAGCTGTTTTTT.

This clone was recorded only once. The gene calls are TRBV19 and TRBJ2-7; TRBD1 aligns across 9 bases. CDR3 length: 15 residues. Germline assignment: CDR1 LNHDA and CDR2 SQIVND (reference sequence). Trimming cost V 3 bases and J 2 bases; bases outside gene matches: 5. Here the CDR3 DNA reads TGTGCCAGTAGTATTGATAACAGGGGGCCCTACGAGCAGTACTTC. Protein product: CASSIDNRGPYEQYF.

The chain couples TRBV5-1 to TRBJ1-1; D gene ambiguous. Trimming removed 4 bases from V and 8 bases from J, with 15 bases in between. CDR3 length: 13 amino acids. Germline lookup yields CDR1 SGHRS and CDR2 YFSETQ. The CDR3 loop reads CASSPLMDAEAFF. The DNA of the CDR3 is TGCGCCAGCAGCCCGCTTATGGATGCGGAAGCTTTCTTT. The full variable domain, in which reference TRBV5-1 and TRBJ1-1 provide the parts outside the CDR3, is KAGVTQTPRYLIKTRGQQVTLSCSPISGHRSVSWYQQTPGQGLQFLFEYFSETQRNKGNFPGRFSGRQFSNSRSEMNVSTLELGDSALYLCASSPLMDAEAFFGQGTRLTVV.

The rearrangement links TRBV30 to TRBJ1-3; possible D gene TRBD1, 5 bases. Germline loops: CDR1 GTSNPN, CDR2 SVGIG (reference sequence). CDR3 length: 14 residues. The CDR3 loop is CVLVSGPSGNTIYF. The CDR3 nucleotides are TGTGTTCTCGTGTCGGGACCCTCTGGAAACACCATATATTTT.

This clone has a single count. The rearrangement uses TRBV27 and TRBJ2-5, with D possibly matching TRBD1 (5 bases). This CDR3 contains 12 residues. V shed 10 bases and J shed 0 bases, with 9 bases lying between them. CDR1 and CDR2 (germline): MNHEY, SMNVEV (reference sequence). In DNA form, the CDR3 reads TGTGCCACCTCAGGGAACCAAGAGACCCAGTACTTC. Translating it yields CATSGNQETQYF.

The CDR3 region is CASSSNQGARVNTEAFF. CDR3 nucleotides: TGCGCCAGCAGCTCGAATCAGGGGGCGAGGGTGAACACTGAAGCTTTCTTT. The chain uses TRBV5-1 and TRBJ1-1; TRBD1 matches 8 bases. Per germline, CDR1 SGHRS and CDR2 YFSETQ. CDR3 length equals 17 residues. With V trimmed by 3 bases and J by 0 bases, 10 bases remained unmatched.

The chain carries TRBV2 and TRBJ1-4; D may be TRBD1 (6 bases). Germline lookup yields CDR1 SNHLY and CDR2 FYNNEI. The CDR3 loop spans 14 amino acids. Trimming pared 6 bases from V and 3 bases from J, leaving 11 bases between. In DNA, the CDR3 is TGTGCCAGCAGACCCGGGACATCTAATGAAAAACTGTTTTTT. Residues: CASRPGTSNEKLFF. Filled out from reference TRBV2 and TRBJ1-4, the complete variable domain reads EPEVTQTPSHQVTQMGQEVILRCVPISNHLYFYWYRQILGQKVEFLVSFYNNEISEKSEIFDDQFSVERPDGSNFTLKIRSTKLEDSAMYFCASRPGTSNEKLFFGSGTQLSVL.

The genes are TRBV7-9 and TRBJ1-4; TRBD1 agrees at 7 bases. The CDR3 totals 17 residues. Trimming cost V 5 bases and J 0 bases; bases outside gene matches: 9. The germline V gene has CDR1 SEHNR and CDR2 FQNEAQ (reference sequence). The CDR3 region is CASSPKTGSATNEKLFF. Written as DNA, the CDR3 is TGTGCCAGCAGCCCCAAGACAGGGAGTGCAACTAATGAAAAACTGTTTTTT.

V and J are TRBV10-3 and TRBJ2-2; D might be TRBD1 or TRBD2, each matching 5 bases. Germline loops: CDR1 ENHRY, CDR2 SYGVKD. The CDR3 has 11 amino acids. V shed 11 bases and J shed 7 bases, with 11 bases lying between them. Here the CDR3 DNA reads TGTGCCTCCGGGGCCGGCGGGGAGCTGTTTTTT. This translates into CASGAGGELFF.

The V call is TRBV5-1, the J call TRBJ2-1; 10 bases match TRBD2. V shed 0 bases and J 7 bases; nucleotides not matched to a gene: 10. The CDR3 is made up of 17 amino acids. The germline gives CDR1 SGHRS, CDR2 YFSETQ. In DNA, the CDR3 is TGCGCCAGCAGCTTGGCCCCCCTAGCGGGGGTTCCAAATGAGCAGTTCTTC. Amino acid sequence: CASSLAPLAGVPNEQFF.

The chain is built from TRBV3-1 (or the pseudogene TRBV3-2) and TRBJ2-7; D unresolved. Deletions cut 3 bases from V and 0 bases from J, with 15 bases between. The length of the CDR3 is 16 residues. CDR1 and CDR2 (germline): LGHDT, YNNKEL (reference sequence). The CDR3 region is CASSHWSPWGSYEQYF. In nucleotides, the CDR3 is TGTGCCAGCAGCCACTGGTCACCATGGGGCTCCTACGAGCAGTACTTC.

This chain links TRBV30 with TRBJ2-7; D gene ambiguous. Trimming shortened V by 4 bases and J by 3 bases, and 7 bases separated the two germline ends. The CDR3 covers 11 residues. CDR1 is GTSNPN, CDR2 SVGIG, per germline (reference sequence). CDR3 bases: TGTGCCTGGAATTCCCTCTACGAGCAGTACTTC. The encoded protein is CAWNSLYEQYF. Full variable domain (rest looked up from reference TRBV30 and TRBJ2-7): SQTIHQWPATLVQPVGSPLSLECTVEGTSNPNLYWYRQAAGRGLQLLFYSVGIGQISSEVPQNLSASRPQDRQFILSSKKLLLSDSGFYLCAWNSLYEQYFGPGTRLTVT.

This clone was counted a few times. Other DNA sequences of this sample code for an identical CDR3. The chain uses TRBV7-9 and TRBJ2-2; D remains unclear. The germline V gene encodes CDR1 SEHNR and CDR2 FQNEAQ (reference sequence). This CDR3 has 14 residues. V shed 4 bases and J shed 1 base, with 7 bases lying between them. Here the CDR3 reads CASSSRRNTGELFF. DNA for the CDR3: TGTGCCAGCAGCTCCCGACGGAACACCGGGGAGCTGTTTTTT.

The chain carries TRBV2 and TRBJ1-3; the D gene is possibly TRBD1 (5 bases). V shed 9 bases and J shed 1 base, with 13 bases lying between them. CDR3 size: 14 residues. The germline V gene has CDR1 SNHLY and CDR2 FYNNEI. The CDR3 bases are TGTGCCAGGACATCGGGGGGATCTGGAAACACCATATATTTT. It translates to CARTSGGSGNTIYF.